A selection of T cell receptor beta chains follows, all from one sample in a study of CD8 T cells in ankylosing spondylitis. TCRdb processed the 5' RACE reads anew with MiXCR; each CDR3 protein has one entry. The data show a few hundred thousand distinct CDR3 sequences, with about an eighth seen just once and approximately 7% held by the top ten. The sample consisted of blood, either unsorted or a sorted T cell fraction (not recorded which). These TCRs come from a male donor with ankylosing spondylitis. Each CDR3 is given with its conserved first and last residue. The D gene is left open where the match is weak. Clone size is not always given. Where it is, it says once, few, many or a class for expanded clones.

D: NA
J: TRBJ1-2
size: NA
V: TRBV19
DNA: TGTGCCAGTAGTAACCAGGGGACTCGATATGGCTACACCTTC
CDR3: CASSNQGTRYGYTF

D: TRBD1
J: TRBJ2-2
size: few
V: TRBV7-9
DNA: TGTGCCAGCAGCTCCCGACAGGGGCTCGTGGAGCTGTTTTTT
CDR3: CASSSRQGLVELFF

D: NA
J: TRBJ2-1
size: few
V: TRBV15
DNA: TGTGCCACCAGCAGAGTTCAGGCGGCGAGCTCCTACAATGAGCAGTTCTTC
CDR3: CATSRVQAASSYNEQFF

D: TRBD2
J: TRBJ2-5
size: NA
V: TRBV29-1
DNA: TGCAGCGTTCGTGGGCTAGCGGAAGAGACCCAGTACTTC
CDR3: CSVRGLAEETQYF

D: NA
J: TRBJ2-1
size: NA
V: TRBV5-1
DNA: TGCGCCAGCTCACAATGGGAGAGCTCCTACAATGAGCAGTTCTTC
CDR3: CASSQWESSYNEQFF

D: NA
J: TRBJ2-1
size: NA
V: TRBV3-1
DNA: TGTGCCAGCAGCTCCCATGGGGGGGCCAACAATGAGCAGTTCTTC
CDR3: CASSSHGGANNEQFF

D: TRBD2
J: TRBJ2-1
size: few
V: TRBV9
DNA: TGTGCCAGCAGCGTAAGGCCCTTGACTAGCGGCAATACTGAGCAGTTCTTC
CDR3: CASSVRPLTSGNTEQFF

D: TRBD2
J: TRBJ2-1
size: NA
V: TRBV4-1
DNA: TGCGCCAGCAGCCAAGCCGCGACTAGCGGGGCGTGGGGTGAGCAGTTCTTC
CDR3: CASSQAATSGAWGEQFF

D: NA
J: TRBJ1-5
size: few
V: TRBV2
DNA: TGTGCCAGCAGTGCCCCAGGAGCGACGGATCGCCCCCAGCATTTT
CDR3: CASSAPGATDRPQHF

D: NA
J: TRBJ2-7
size: many
V: TRBV20-1
DNA: TGCAGTGCTAGAGTGGGGTTGGAAGGCTACGAGCAGTACTTC
CDR3: CSARVGLEGYEQYF

D: NA
J: TRBJ2-3
size: NA
V: TRBV29-1
DNA: TGCAGCCTTCGGGCCGTTCCCCCAGATACGCAGTATTTT
CDR3: CSLRAVPPDTQYF

D: NA
J: TRBJ2-3
size: few
V: TRBV5-1
DNA: TGCGCCAGCAGCTATAACAGGGTGTGGACAGATACGCAGTATTTT
CDR3: CASSYNRVWTDTQYF

D: TRBD2
J: TRBJ2-3
size: few
V: TRBV4-2
DNA: TGTGCCAGCAGCCGCGTAGGAAAAGCGGGGGCCAATACGCAGTATTTT
CDR3: CASSRVGKAGANTQYF

D: NA
J: TRBJ1-2
size: many
V: TRBV12-3/TRBV12-4
DNA: TGTGCCAGCAGTTCCAAGGAGGGGTGGATCTATGGCTACACCTTC
CDR3: CASSSKEGWIYGYTF

D: NA
J: TRBJ1-5
size: few
V: TRBV15
DNA: TGTGCCACCAGCAGTGGTCTAATGAATCAGCCCCAGCATTTT
CDR3: CATSSGLMNQPQHF

D: TRBD2
J: TRBJ2-3
size: NA
V: TRBV2
DNA: TGTGCCAGCAGCGATCTAGCGGGAGTGGGCACAGATACGCAGTATTTT
CDR3: CASSDLAGVGTDTQYF

D: TRBD2
J: TRBJ2-3
size: few
V: TRBV11-3
DNA: TGTGCCAGCAGCCCCCCCGGTAGCGGGATTGATACGCAGTATTTT
CDR3: CASSPPGSGIDTQYF

D: NA
J: TRBJ2-1
size: NA
V: TRBV20-1
DNA: TGCAGTGCTAGAGCCAATTGGAATGAGCAGTTCTTC
CDR3: CSARANWNEQFF

D: NA
J: TRBJ2-1
size: NA
V: TRBV11-2
DNA: TGTGCCAGCAGCCCACAACCCAGGGATGAGCAGTTCTTC
CDR3: CASSPQPRDEQFF

D: NA
J: TRBJ2-6
size: many
V: TRBV10-3
DNA: TGTGCCATCAGTAAAGAGGTATCTGGGGCCAACGTCCTGACTTTC
CDR3: CAISKEVSGANVLTF

D: TRBD1
J: TRBJ1-1
size: NA
V: TRBV24-1
DNA: TGTGCCACCTCGGGACAGACGAACACTGAAGCTTTCTTT
CDR3: CATSGQTNTEAFF

D: TRBD2
J: TRBJ2-1
size: few
V: TRBV11-2
DNA: TGTGCCAGCAGCCTAGACTTTAGCGGGAACTCCTACAATGAGCAGTTCTTC
CDR3: CASSLDFSGNSYNEQFF

D: NA
J: TRBJ2-3
size: few
V: TRBV16
DNA: TGTGCCAGCAGCCAATCAGCATTAACAGATACGCAGTATTTT
CDR3: CASSQSALTDTQYF

D: NA
J: TRBJ2-2
size: few
V: TRBV5-6
DNA: TGTGCCAGCAGCAGACCTCTTACTGGGAACACCGGGGAGCTGTTTTTT
CDR3: CASSRPLTGNTGELFF

D: NA
J: TRBJ2-1
size: NA
V: TRBV3-1
DNA: TGTGCCAGCAGCCATCCATTCGTGGTCGAGCGGGCGTACAATGAGCAGTTCTTC
CDR3: CASSHPFVVERAYNEQFF

D: TRBD2
J: TRBJ2-5
size: once
V: TRBV12-5
DNA: TGTGCTAGTGGTTTGGGCCGGACTAGCAATAACCAAGAGACCCAGTACTTC
CDR3: CASGLGRTSNNQETQYF

D: NA
J: TRBJ2-5
size: few
V: TRBV20-1
DNA: TGCAGTGCTAGGCCCCCGGGAGTCTGGGAGACCCAGTACTTC
CDR3: CSARPPGVWETQYF

D: TRBD2
J: TRBJ2-1
size: many
V: TRBV3-1
DNA: TGTGCCAGCAGCCAGAGGGCGGGAGGGGCTGAGTTCTTC
CDR3: CASSQRAGGAEFF

D: NA
J: TRBJ2-5
size: many
V: TRBV7-2
DNA: TGTGCCAGCACCCTTTCGAACCAAGAGACCCAGTACTTC
CDR3: CASTLSNQETQYF

D: NA
J: TRBJ2-3
size: few
V: TRBV7-8
DNA: TGTGCCAGCAGCTCCTCCCGTGAGGGGGCGCAGTATTTT
CDR3: CASSSSREGAQYF

D: NA
J: TRBJ2-1
size: few
V: TRBV20-1
DNA: TGCAGTGCTAGAGATCCCCGACACAATGAGCAGTTCTTC
CDR3: CSARDPRHNEQFF

D: TRBD2
J: TRBJ2-3
size: NA
V: TRBV23-1
DNA: TGCGCCAGCAGTCAAGCTTCCCCTAGCGGACCTCGGACAGATACGCAGTATTTT
CDR3: CASSQASPSGPRTDTQYF

D: NA
J: TRBJ2-7
size: NA
V: TRBV6-1
DNA: TGTGCCAGCAGTGAAGGAATAGGGGGAAACTACGAGCAGTACTTC
CDR3: CASSEGIGGNYEQYF

D: TRBD2
J: TRBJ2-1
size: few
V: TRBV7-9
DNA: TGTGCCAGCAGCCCAACGACTAGCGGCTACAATGAGCAGTTCTTC
CDR3: CASSPTTSGYNEQFF

D: TRBD1
J: TRBJ2-5
size: NA
V: TRBV25-1
DNA: TGTGCCAGCAGTGCGGGACAGCATTTCCAAGAGACCCAGTACTTC
CDR3: CASSAGQHFQETQYF

D: TRBD2
J: TRBJ2-5
size: few
V: TRBV2
DNA: TGTGCCAGCAGGCTCGGTCGGGGCAGCGGGAGAGAGGAGACCCAGTACTTC
CDR3: CASRLGRGSGREETQYF

D: NA
J: TRBJ2-7
size: few
V: TRBV15
DNA: TGTGCCACCAGCAGAGAAGGCGGGACGGGAACCTACGAGCAGTACTTC
CDR3: CATSREGGTGTYEQYF